This T cell receptor (beta chain) appears in the sequencing data of a study of beta chain features in type 1 diabetes. Study observations and caveats: It was not settled here whether HLA type affects TCRB rearrangement. Patients with Type 1 diabetes showed moderately but significantly shorter TCRB CDR3s in all four CD4+ subsets.

Germline-derived CDR1 and CDR2 are SGHDT and YYEEEE. This CDR3 is 14 amino acids long. V was clipped by 4 bases and J by 2 bases; unmatched bases: 4. Concerning this clone itself: Its antigen is undetermined.

Expressed TCRB transcripts were sequenced, since all the RNA that had been isolated was reverse transcribed. Sequenced by immunoSEQ multiplex PCR; TCRdb stores in-frame clones only, minus some. In the table there are around 300,000 clones, over 14% of which are singletons. The sequence was obtained from a man between 18 and 35 years old with type 1 diabetes. This chain uses TRBV5-6 with TRBJ1-2; 8 bases are shared with TRBD1. Sequenced: naive CD4+ T cells from blood. The CDR3 sequence is CASSATGANYGYTF. CDR3 sequence (DNA): TGTGCCAGCAGCGCGACAGGGGCCAACTATGGCTACACCTTC.